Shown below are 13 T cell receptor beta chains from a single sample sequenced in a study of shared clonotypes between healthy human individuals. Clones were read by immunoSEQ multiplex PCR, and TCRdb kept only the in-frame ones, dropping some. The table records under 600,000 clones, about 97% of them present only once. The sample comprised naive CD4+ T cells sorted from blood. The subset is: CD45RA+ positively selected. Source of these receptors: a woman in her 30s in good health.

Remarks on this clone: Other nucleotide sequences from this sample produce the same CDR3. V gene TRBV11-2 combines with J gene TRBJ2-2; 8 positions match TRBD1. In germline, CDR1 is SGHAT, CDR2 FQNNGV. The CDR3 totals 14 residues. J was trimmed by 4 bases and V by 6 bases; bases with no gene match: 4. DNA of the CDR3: TGTGCCAGCAGTTCCCAGGGGGCCACCGGGGAGCTGTTTTTT. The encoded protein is CASSSQGATGELFF.

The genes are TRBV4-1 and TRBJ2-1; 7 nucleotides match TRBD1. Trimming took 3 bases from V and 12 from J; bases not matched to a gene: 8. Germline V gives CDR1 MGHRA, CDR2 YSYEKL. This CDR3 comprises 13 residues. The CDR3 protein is CASSHPFRDRQFF. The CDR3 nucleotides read TGCGCCAGCAGCCATCCTTTTCGGGACAGGCAGTTCTTC.

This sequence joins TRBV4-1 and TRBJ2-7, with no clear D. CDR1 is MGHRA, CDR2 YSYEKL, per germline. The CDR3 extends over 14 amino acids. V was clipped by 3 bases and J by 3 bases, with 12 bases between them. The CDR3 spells CASSQPTRSYEQYF. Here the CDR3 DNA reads TGCGCCAGCAGCCAGCCGACTCGGAGCTACGAGCAGTACTTC.

The CDR3 sequence: CASSFRQESSYEQYF. The CDR3 DNA follows: TGTGCCAGCAGCTTTAGGCAAGAGTCCTCCTACGAGCAGTACTTC. This sequence joins TRBV5-4 and TRBJ2-7; no clear D. The CDR3 has 15 residues. Germline lookup yields CDR1 SGHNT and CDR2 YYREEE (reference sequence). V lost 2 bases and J lost 0, with 12 bases in between.

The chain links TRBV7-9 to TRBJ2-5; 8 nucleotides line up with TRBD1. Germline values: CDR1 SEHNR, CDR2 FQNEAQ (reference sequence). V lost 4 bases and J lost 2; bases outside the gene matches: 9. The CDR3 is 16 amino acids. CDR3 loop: CASSSTGGPRQETQYF. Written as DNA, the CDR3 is TGTGCCAGCAGCTCCACAGGGGGACCAAGGCAAGAGACCCAGTACTTC.

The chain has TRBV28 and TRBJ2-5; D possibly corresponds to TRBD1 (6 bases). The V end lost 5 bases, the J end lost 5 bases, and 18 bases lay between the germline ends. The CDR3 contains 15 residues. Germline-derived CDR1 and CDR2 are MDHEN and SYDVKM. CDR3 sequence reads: CASSITAGQMETQYF. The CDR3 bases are TGTGCCAGCAGTATCACGGCAGGACAGATGGAGACCCAGTACTTC.

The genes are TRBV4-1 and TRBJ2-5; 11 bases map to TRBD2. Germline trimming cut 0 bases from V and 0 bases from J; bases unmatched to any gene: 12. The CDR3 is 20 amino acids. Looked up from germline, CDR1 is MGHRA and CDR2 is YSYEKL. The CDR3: CASSQEGLSSGRSYQETQYF. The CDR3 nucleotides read TGCGCCAGCAGCCAAGAAGGTCTGTCTAGCGGGAGGTCCTACCAAGAGACCCAGTACTTC.

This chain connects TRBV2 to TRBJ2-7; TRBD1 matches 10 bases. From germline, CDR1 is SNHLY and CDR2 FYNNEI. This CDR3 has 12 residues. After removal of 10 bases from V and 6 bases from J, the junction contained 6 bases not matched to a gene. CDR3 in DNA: TGTGCCACCTCGACAGGGGGCGGCGAGCAGTACTTC. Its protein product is CATSTGGGEQYF.

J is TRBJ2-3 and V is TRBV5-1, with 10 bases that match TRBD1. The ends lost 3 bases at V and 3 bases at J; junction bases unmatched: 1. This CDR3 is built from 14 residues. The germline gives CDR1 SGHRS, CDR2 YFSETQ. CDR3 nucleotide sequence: TGCGCCAGCAGCTGGACAGGGGGTACAGATACGCAGTATTTT. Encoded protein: CASSWTGGTDTQYF. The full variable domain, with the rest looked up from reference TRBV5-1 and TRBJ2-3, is KAGVTQTPRYLIKTRGQQVTLSCSPISGHRSVSWYQQTPGQGLQFLFEYFSETQRNKGNFPGRFSGRQFSNSRSEMNVSTLELGDSALYLCASSWTGGTDTQYFGPGTRLTVL.

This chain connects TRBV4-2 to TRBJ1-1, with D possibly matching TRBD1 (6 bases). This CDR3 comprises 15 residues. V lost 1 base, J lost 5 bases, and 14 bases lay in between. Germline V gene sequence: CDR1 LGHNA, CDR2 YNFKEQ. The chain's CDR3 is CASSQVPRGGTEAFF. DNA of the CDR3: TGTGCCAGCAGCCAAGTCCCCAGGGGAGGTACTGAAGCTTTCTTT.

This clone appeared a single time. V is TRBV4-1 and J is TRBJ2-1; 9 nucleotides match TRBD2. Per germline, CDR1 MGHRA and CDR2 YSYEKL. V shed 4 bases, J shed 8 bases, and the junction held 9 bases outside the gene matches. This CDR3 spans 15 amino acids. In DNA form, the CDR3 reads TGCGCCAGCAGCCCCGGACTAGCGAGACCGCATGAGCAGTTCTTC. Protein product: CASSPGLARPHEQFF.

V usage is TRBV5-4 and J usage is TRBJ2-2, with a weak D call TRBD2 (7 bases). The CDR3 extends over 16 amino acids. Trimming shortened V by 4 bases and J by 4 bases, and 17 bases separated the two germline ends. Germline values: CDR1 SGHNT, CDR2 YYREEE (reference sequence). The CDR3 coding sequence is TGTGCCAGCAGCCCCCAAGGGGGGGTGAGCACCGGGGAGCTGTTTTTT. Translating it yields CASSPQGGVSTGELFF.

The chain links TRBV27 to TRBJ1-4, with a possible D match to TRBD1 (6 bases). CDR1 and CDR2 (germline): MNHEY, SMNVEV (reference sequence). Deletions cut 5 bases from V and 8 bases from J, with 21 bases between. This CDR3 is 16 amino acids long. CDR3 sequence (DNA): TGTGCCAGCAGTCCACAGGGACGGCTGGGTAGAGAAAAACTGTTTTTT. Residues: CASSPQGRLGREKLFF. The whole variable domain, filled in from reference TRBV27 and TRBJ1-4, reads EAQVTQNPRYLITVTGKKLTVTCSQNMNHEYMSWYRQDPGLGLRQIYYSMNVEVTDKGDVPEGYKVSRKEKRNFPLILESPSPNQTSLYFCASSPQGRLGREKLFFGSGTQLSVL.